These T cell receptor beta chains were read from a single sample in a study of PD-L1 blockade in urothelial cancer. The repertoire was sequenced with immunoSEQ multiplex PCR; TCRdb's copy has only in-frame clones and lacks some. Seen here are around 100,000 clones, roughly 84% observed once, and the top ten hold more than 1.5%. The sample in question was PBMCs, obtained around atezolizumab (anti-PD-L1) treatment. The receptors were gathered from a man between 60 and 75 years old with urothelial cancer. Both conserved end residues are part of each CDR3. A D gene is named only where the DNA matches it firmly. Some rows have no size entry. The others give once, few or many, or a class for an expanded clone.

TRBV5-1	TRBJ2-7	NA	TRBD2	TGCGCCAGCAGGGAAGCTAGCGGACCCTACGAGCAGTACTTC	CASREASGPYEQYF
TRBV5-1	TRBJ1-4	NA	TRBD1	TGCGCCAGCAGCTTAGGACAGGGTCAAGAAAAACTGTTTTTT	CASSLGQGQEKLFF
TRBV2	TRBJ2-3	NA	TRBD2	TGTGCCAGCAGTCTTGGGGTAGCGGGCAACACAGATACGCAGTATTTT	CASSLGVAGNTDTQYF
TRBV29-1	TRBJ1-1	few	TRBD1	TGCAGCGCTGAGGGGACAGGGGTCTCCGAAGCTTTCTTT	CSAEGTGVSEAFF
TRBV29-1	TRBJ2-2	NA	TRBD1	TGCAGCGTTTTAGGTGACAGGGGGCGTGGGGAGCTGTTTTTT	CSVLGDRGRGELFF
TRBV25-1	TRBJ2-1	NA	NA	TGTGCCAGCAGTGAATCCTCCGGGACACTGTACAATGAGCAGTTCTTC	CASSESSGTLYNEQFF
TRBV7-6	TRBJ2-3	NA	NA	TGTGCCAGCAGTAACACAGATACGCAGTATTTT	CASSNTDTQYF
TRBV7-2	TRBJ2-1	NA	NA	TGTGCCAGCAGCTTAAATAGCGACGGCGATGAGCAGTTCTTC	CASSLNSDGDEQFF
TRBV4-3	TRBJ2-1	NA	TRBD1	TGCGCCAGCAGCCAACAGACAGGGGGAGCCTACAATGAGCAGTTCTTC	CASSQQTGGAYNEQFF
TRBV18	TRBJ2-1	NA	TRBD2	TGTGCCAGCTCACTCGGAGCGGGAGGCCACAATGAGCAGTTCTTC	CASSLGAGGHNEQFF
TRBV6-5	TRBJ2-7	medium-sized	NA	TGTGCCAGCAGATCGTCCTACGAGCAGTACTTC	CASRSSYEQYF
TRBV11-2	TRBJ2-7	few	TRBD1	TGTGCCAGCAGCTCAACCAGGGGGCGGCCCTACGAGCAGTACTTC	CASSSTRGRPYEQYF
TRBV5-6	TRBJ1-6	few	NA	TGTGCCAGCAGCACCCGAGTCCAAAGCGGTTCCTATAATTCACCCCTCCACTTT	CASSTRVQSGSYNSPLHF
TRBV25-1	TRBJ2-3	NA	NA	TGTGCCAGCAGTGAACCCCGGAGCAGCACAGATACGCAGTATTTT	CASSEPRSSTDTQYF
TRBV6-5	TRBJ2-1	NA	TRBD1	TGTGCCAGCAAACCGGGACAGGGGAACTACAATGAGCAGTTCTTC	CASKPGQGNYNEQFF
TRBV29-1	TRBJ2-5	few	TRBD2	TGCAGCGTTGTCGGGGGGACCGTAGTAGAGACCCAGTACTTC	CSVVGGTVVETQYF
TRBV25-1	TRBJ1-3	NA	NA	TGTGCCAGCAGGACAGGAGCTGGAAACACCATATATTTT	CASRTGAGNTIYF
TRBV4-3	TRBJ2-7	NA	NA	TGCGCCAGCAGCCAAGCAGGGAACAGGGTCGCCGAGCAGTACTTC	CASSQAGNRVAEQYF
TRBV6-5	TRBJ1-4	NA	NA	TGTGCCAGCACCCCAGGGGTGAATGAAAAACTGTTTTTT	CASTPGVNEKLFF
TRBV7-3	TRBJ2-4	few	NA	TGTGCCAGCAGCTTAACAGGGGCGCCGCTACAAAACATTCAGTACTTC	CASSLTGAPLQNIQYF
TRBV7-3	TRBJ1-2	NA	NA	TGTGCCAGCAGCGCCGGGCGGGATCAAGGCTACACCTTC	CASSAGRDQGYTF
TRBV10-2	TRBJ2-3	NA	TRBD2	TGCGCCAGCAGTGCCATTAGCGGGAGTTTAGATACGCAGTATTTT	CASSAISGSLDTQYF
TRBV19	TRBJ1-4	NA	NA	TGTGCCAGTAGTAGGGGGGTGGTTGCTAATGAAAAACTGTTTTTT	CASSRGVVANEKLFF
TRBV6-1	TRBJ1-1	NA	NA	TGTGCCAGCAAGTTGCTTGGAGACACTGAAGCTTTCTTT	CASKLLGDTEAFF
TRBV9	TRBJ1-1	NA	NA	TGTGCCAGCAGCGACCTCGACAGACCAGGAACTGAAGCTTTCTTT	CASSDLDRPGTEAFF
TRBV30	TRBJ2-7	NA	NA	TGTGCCTGGAGTACAACAGGGCCTTTTTACGAGCAGTACTTC	CAWSTTGPFYEQYF
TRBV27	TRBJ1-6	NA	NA	TGTGCCAGCAGTGAGGCAGGACATACTTCACCCCTCCACTTT	CASSEAGHTSPLHF
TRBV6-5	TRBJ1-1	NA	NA	TGTGCCAGCAGACTAGCACAGGTGAACACTGAAGCTTTCTTT	CASRLAQVNTEAFF
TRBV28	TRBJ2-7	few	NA	TGTGCCAGCAGTATGTTTAACGAGCAGTACTTC	CASSMFNEQYF
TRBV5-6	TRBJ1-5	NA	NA	TGTGCCAGCAGCTTGCAGGGTGCGAGCAATCAGCCCCAGCATTTT	CASSLQGASNQPQHF
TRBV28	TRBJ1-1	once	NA	TGTGCCAGCAGTTTCCTCAGGTACACTGAAGCTTTCTTT	CASSFLRYTEAFF
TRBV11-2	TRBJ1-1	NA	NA	TGTGCCAGCAGCCGCACAGGGATTGAAGCTTTCTTT	CASSRTGIEAFF
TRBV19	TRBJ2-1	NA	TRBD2	TGTGCCAGTAGTAAAGGCGGGGGGGCCAATGAGCAGTTCTTC	CASSKGGGANEQFF
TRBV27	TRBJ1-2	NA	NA	TGTGCCAGCACCCCTCGTCGGGGGGAGGATGGCTACACCTTC	CASTPRRGEDGYTF
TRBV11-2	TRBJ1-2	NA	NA	TGTGCCAGCAGCTTAGGTACCGGCCAGGCCTATGGCTACACCTTC	CASSLGTGQAYGYTF
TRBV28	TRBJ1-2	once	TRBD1	TGTGCCAGCGGACAGGGGGGTTATGGCTACACCTTC	CASGQGGYGYTF
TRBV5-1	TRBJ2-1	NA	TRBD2	TGCGCCAGCATTGGGCCGGGGGGGGTTAGCTCCTACAATGAGCAGTTCTTC	CASIGPGGVSSYNEQFF
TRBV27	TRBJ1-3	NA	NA	TGTGCCAGCAGTCCGGACATTCCCGGAGGAAACACCATATATTTT	CASSPDIPGGNTIYF
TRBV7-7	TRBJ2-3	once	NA	TGTGCTAGCAGCTTGGCCCAGACACCAGATACGCAGTATTTT	CASSLAQTPDTQYF
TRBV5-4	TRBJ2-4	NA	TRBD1	TGTGCCAGCAGCCCCGGACAGGGGCCAGCCAAAAACATTCAGTACTTC	CASSPGQGPAKNIQYF
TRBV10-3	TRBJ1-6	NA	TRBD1	TGTGCCATCAGTGAGTCTGGACAGGACTTATTCAATTCACCCCTCCACTTT	CAISESGQDLFNSPLHF
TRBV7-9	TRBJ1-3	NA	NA	TGTGCCAGCAGCCCCCCCGGGGAGGGAAACACCATATATTTT	CASSPPGEGNTIYF
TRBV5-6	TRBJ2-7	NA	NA	TGTGCCAGCAGCCAGACTGGAAGGAGCGAGCAGTACTTC	CASSQTGRSEQYF
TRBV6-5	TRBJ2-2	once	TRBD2	TGTGCCATCTCCCCGGGACTAGGGGTTGCCGGGGAGCTGTTTTTT	CAISPGLGVAGELFF
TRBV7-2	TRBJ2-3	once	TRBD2	TGTGCCAGCAGCCGTACTGCCGGGACTAGTCTGCAGTATTTT	CASSRTAGTSLQYF
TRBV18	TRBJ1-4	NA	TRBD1	TGTGCCAGCTCACCGGACAGGGAAGATGAAAAACTGTTTTTT	CASSPDREDEKLFF
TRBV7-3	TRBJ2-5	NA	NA	TGTGCCAGCAGCTTAAGTTCCGCGGGGGCGGGTGAGACCCAGTACTTC	CASSLSSAGAGETQYF
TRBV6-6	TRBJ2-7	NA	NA	TGTGCCAGCAGTTACTCGAGGGACAATTCCTACGAGCAGTACTTC	CASSYSRDNSYEQYF
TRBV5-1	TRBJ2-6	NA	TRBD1	TGCGCCAGCAGACGGGACAGTTATTCCTCTGGGGCCAACGTCCTGACTTTC	CASRRDSYSSGANVLTF
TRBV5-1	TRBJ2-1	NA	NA	TGCGCCAGCAGCTTGATAGGCGGGGCCGATGAGCAGTTCTTC	CASSLIGGADEQFF
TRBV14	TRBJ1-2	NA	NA	TGTGCCAGCAGCCAAGTGGGAGCTAACTATGGCTACACCTTC	CASSQVGANYGYTF
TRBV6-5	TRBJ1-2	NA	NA	TGTGCCAGCAGTTACTCCATGGGACTAGATGGGGGCTACACCTTC	CASSYSMGLDGGYTF
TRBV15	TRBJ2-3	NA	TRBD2	TGTGCCACCAGCAGATCGGGACTAGCGATGGGGACAGATACGCAGTATTTT	CATSRSGLAMGTDTQYF
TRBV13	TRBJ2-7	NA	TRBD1	TGTGCCAGCAGCTTAGAGGGGACAGGTGGATACGAGCAGTACTTC	CASSLEGTGGYEQYF
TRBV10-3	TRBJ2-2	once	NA	TGTGCCATCAGTCGAAGCGGAGGGAACACCGGGGAGCTGTTTTTT	CAISRSGGNTGELFF